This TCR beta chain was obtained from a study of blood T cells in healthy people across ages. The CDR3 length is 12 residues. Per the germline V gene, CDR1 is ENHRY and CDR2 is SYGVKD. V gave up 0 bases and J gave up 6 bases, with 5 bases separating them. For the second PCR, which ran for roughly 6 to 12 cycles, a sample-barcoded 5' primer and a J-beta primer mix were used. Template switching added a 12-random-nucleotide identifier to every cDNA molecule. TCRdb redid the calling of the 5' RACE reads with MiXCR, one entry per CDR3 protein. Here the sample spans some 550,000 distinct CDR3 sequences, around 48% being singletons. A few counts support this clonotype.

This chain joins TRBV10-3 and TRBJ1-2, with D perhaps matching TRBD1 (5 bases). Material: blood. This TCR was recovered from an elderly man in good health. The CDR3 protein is CAISESTDGYTF. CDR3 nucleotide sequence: TGTGCCATCAGTGAGTCGACAGATGGCTACACCTTC.